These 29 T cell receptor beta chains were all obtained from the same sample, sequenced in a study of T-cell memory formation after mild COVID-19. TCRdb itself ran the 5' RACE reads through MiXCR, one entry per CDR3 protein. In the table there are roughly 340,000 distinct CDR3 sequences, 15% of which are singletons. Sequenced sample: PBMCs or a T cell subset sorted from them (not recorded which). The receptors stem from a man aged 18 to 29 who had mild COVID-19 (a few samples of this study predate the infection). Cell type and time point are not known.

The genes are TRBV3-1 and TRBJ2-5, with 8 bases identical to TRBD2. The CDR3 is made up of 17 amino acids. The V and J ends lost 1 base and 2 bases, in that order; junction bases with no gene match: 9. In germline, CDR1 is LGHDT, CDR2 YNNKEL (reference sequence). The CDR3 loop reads CASSQGVRRGVQETQYF. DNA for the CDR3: TGTGCCAGCAGCCAAGGGGTTCGGCGGGGGGTACAAGAGACCCAGTACTTC.

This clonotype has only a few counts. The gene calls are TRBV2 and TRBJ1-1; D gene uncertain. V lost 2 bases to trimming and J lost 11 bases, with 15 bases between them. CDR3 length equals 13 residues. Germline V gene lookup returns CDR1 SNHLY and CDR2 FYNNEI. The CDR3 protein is CASSEFRARYAFF. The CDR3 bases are TGTGCCAGCAGTGAATTTAGAGCCCGATATGCTTTCTTT.

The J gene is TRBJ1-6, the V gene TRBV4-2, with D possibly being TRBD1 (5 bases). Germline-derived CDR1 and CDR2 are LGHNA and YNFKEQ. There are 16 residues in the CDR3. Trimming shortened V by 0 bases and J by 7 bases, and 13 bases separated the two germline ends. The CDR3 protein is CASSQEISGANSPLHF. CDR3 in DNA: TGTGCCAGCAGCCAAGAGATCTCCGGGGCCAATTCACCCCTCCACTTT.

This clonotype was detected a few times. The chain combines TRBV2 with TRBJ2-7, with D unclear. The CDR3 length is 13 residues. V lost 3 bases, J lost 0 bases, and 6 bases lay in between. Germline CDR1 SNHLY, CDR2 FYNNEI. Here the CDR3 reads CASSDATSYEQYF. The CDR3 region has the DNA TGTGCCAGCAGTGATGCCACCTCCTACGAGCAGTACTTC.

The DNA of the CDR3 is TGTGCCTGGAGTGTCCGGGGTGGGTTGGAGACCCAGTACTTC. Residues: CAWSVRGGLETQYF. The J gene is TRBJ2-5, the V gene TRBV30; D might be TRBD2 (5 bases). The germline V gene encodes CDR1 GTSNPN and CDR2 SVGIG (reference sequence). V lost 0 bases and J lost 5, with 13 bases in between. This CDR3 spans 14 amino acids.

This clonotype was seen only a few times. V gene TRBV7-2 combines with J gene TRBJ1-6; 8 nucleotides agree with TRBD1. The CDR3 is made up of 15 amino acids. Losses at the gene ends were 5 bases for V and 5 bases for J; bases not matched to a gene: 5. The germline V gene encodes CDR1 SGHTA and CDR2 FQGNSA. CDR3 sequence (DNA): TGTGCCAGCAGCAGCCGGGACAGGCATAATTCACCCCTCCACTTT. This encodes CASSSRDRHNSPLHF.

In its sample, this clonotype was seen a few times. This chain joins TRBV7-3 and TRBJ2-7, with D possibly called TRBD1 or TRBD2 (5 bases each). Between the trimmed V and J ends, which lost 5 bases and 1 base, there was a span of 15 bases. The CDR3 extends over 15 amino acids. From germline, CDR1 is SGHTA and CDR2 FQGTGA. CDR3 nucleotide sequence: TGTGCCAGCAGCCCAGCCCCGGGGCAGTCCTACGAGCAGTACTTC. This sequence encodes CASSPAPGQSYEQYF.

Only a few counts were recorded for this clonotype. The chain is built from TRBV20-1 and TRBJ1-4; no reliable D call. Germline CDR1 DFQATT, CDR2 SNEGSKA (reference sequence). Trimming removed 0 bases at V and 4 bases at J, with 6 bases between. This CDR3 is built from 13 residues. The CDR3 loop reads CSAREQLNEKLFF. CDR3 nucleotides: TGCAGTGCTAGAGAACAGCTTAATGAAAAACTGTTTTTT.

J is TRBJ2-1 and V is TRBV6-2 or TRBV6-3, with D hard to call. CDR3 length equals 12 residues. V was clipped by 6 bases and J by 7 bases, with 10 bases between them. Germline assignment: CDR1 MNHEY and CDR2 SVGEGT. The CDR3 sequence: CASSPTWNEQFF. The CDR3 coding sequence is TGTGCCAGCAGCCCGACTTGGAATGAGCAGTTCTTC.

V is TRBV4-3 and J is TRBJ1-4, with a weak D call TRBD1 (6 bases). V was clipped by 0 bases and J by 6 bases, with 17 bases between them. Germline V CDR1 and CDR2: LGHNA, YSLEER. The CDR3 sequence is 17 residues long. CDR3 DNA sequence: TGCGCCAGCAGCCAAGATCTGTGGCCAGGGGAGGATGAAAAACTGTTTTTT. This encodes CASSQDLWPGEDEKLFF.

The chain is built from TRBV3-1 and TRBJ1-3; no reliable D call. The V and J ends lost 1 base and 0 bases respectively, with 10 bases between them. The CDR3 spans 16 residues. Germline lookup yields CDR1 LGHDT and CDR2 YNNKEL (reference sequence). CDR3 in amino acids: CASSQVFFFSGNTIYF. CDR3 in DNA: TGTGCCAGCAGCCAAGTTTTTTTCTTCTCTGGAAACACCATATATTTT.

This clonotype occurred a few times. This CDR3 reads CASSDGSGGSDTQYF. CDR3 coding DNA: TGTGCCAGCAGTGACGGTAGCGGGGGGTCAGATACGCAGTATTTT. The gene calls are TRBV6-4 and TRBJ2-3, with 10 bases that match TRBD2. J lost 4 bases, V lost 2 bases, and 3 bases had no gene match. This CDR3 is 15 amino acids long. Per the germline V gene, CDR1 is MRHNA and CDR2 is SNTAGT.

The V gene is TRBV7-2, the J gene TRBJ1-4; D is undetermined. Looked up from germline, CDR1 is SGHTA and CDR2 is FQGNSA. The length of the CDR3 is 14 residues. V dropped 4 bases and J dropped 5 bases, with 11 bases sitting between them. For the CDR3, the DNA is TGTGCCAGCAGCTCGACGGGAGGAAATGAAAAACTGTTTTTT. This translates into CASSSTGGNEKLFF.

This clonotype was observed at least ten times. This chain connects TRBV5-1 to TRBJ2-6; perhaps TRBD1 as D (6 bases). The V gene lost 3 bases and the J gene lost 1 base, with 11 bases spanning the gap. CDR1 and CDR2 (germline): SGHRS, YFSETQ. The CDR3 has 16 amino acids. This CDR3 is CASSSDRLSGANVLTF. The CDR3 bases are TGCGCCAGCAGCTCGGACAGACTGTCTGGGGCCAACGTCCTGACTTTC.

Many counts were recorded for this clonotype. The CDR3 here is CASSLGSGGAYNEQFF. In nucleotides, the CDR3 is TGCGCCAGCAGCTTGGGCTCGGGCGGGGCATACAATGAGCAGTTCTTC. This chain links TRBV5-1 with TRBJ2-1; tentatively, D is TRBD2 (6 bases). Trimming took 0 bases from V and 4 from J, leaving 14 bases between them. Germline CDR1 reads SGHRS; CDR2 reads YFSETQ. The CDR3 spans 16 residues.

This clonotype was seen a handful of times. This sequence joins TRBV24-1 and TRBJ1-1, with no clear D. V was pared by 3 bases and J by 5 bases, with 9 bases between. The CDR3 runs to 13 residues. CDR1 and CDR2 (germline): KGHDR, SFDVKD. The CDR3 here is CATSDPRGTEAFF. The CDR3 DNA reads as TGTGCCACCAGTGATCCGAGAGGGACTGAAGCTTTCTTT.

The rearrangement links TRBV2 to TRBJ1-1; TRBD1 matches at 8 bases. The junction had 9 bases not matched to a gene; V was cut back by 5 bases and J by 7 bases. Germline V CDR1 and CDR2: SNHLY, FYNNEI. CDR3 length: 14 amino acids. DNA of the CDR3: TGTGCCAGCAGTTTGACAGGGGAGTTGAGTGAAGCTTTCTTT. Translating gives CASSLTGELSEAFF.

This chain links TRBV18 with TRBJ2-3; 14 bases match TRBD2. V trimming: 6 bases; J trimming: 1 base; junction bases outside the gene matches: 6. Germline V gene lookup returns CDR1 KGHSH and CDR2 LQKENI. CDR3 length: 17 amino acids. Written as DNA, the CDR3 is TGTGCCAGCTCTCCGCCGGGACTAGCGGGGGGCACAGATACGCAGTATTTT. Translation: CASSPPGLAGGTDTQYF.

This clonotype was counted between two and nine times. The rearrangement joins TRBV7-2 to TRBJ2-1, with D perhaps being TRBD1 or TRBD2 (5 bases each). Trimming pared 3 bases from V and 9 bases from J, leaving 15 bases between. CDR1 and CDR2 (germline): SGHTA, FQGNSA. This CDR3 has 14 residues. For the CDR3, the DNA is TGTGCCAGCAGCTTGGGACCTCCAGCAGTTGAGCAGTTCTTC. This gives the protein CASSLGPPAVEQFF.

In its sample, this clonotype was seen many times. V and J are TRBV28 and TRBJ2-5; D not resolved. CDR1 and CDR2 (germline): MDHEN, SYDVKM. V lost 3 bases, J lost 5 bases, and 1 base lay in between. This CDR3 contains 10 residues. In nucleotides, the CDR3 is TGTGCCAGCAGTTTGGAGACCCAGTACTTC. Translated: CASSLETQYF.

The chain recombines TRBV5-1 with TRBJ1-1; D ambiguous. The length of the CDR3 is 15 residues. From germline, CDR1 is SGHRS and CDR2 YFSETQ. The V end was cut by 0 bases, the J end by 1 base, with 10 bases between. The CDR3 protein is CASSLGRPANTEAFF. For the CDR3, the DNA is TGCGCCAGCAGCTTGGGACGCCCCGCGAACACTGAAGCTTTCTTT. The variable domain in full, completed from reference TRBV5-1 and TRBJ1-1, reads KAGVTQTPRYLIKTRGQQVTLSCSPISGHRSVSWYQQTPGQGLQFLFEYFSETQRNKGNFPGRFSGRQFSNSRSEMNVSTLELGDSALYLCASSLGRPANTEAFFGQGTRLTVV.

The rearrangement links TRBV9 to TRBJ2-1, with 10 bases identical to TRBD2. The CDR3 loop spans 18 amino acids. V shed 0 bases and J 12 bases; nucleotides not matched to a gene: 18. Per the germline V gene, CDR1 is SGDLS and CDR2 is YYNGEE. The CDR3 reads CASSVGLAGGGSLSSQFF. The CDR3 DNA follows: TGTGCCAGCAGCGTAGGGTTAGCGGGGGGCGGTTCCCTTTCTTCGCAGTTCTTC.

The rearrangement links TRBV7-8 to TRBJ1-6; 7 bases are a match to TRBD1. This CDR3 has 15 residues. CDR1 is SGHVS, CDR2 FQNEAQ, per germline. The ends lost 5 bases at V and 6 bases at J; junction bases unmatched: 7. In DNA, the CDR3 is TGTGCCAGCAGCCGCAGGGGGTTCTCTAATTCACCCCTCCACTTT. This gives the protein CASSRRGFSNSPLHF.

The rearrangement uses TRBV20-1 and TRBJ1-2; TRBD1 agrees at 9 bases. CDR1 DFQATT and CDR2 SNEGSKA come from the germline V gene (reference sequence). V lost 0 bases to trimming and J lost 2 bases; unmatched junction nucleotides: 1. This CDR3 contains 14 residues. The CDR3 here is CSAREGQGNYGYTF. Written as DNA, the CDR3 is TGCAGTGCTAGAGAAGGACAGGGGAACTATGGCTACACCTTC.

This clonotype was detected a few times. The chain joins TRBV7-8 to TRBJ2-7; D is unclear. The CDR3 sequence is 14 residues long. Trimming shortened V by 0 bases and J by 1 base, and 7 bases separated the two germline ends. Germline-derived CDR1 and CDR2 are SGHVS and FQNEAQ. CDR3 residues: CASSLAAESYEQYF. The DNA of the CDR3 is TGTGCCAGCAGCTTAGCGGCGGAATCCTACGAGCAGTACTTC.

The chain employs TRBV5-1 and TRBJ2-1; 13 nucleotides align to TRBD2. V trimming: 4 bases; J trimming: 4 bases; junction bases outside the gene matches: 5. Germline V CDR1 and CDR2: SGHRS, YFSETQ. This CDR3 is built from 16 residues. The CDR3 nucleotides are TGCGCCAGCAGCCCCCCGGGACTAGCGGGGTACAATGAGCAGTTCTTC. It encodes CASSPPGLAGYNEQFF.

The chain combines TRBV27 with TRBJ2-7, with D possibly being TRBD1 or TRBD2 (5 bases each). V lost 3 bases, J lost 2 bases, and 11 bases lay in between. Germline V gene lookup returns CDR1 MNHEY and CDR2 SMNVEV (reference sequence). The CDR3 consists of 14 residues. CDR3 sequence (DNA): TGTGCCAGCAGTTTGGGGACGCCTCCCTACGAGCAGTACTTC. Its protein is CASSLGTPPYEQYF.

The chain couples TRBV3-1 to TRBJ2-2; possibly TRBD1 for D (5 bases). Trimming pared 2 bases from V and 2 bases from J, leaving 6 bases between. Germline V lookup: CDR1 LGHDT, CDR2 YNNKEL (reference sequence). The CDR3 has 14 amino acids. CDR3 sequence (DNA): TGTGCCAGCAGCCAACAGGGAAACACCGGGGAGCTGTTTTTT. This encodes CASSQQGNTGELFF.

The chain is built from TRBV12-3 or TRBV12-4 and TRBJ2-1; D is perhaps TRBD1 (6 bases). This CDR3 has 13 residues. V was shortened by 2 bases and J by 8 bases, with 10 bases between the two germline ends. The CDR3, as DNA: TGTGCCAGCAGTTTAACCAGGGGCGATGAGCAGTTCTTC. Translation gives CASSLTRGDEQFF.